Below are 9 T cell receptor beta chains sequenced from a single sample in a study of glioma-infiltrating T cells. TCR alpha and beta CDR3 regions were amplified from RNA using iRepertoire nested multiplex PCR. TCRdb re-called the multiplex PCR reads with MiXCR, one entry per CDR3 protein. Of 400,000 or so distinct CDR3 sequences detected, 41% appear once; the ten largest clones hold 9.5% to 15%. Sequencing was carried out using glioma tissue, nonneoplastic brain tissue, or PBMCs (not recorded which). Receptor source: a human donor with low-grade glioma or glioblastoma, undergoing nonglioma brain surgery, or in good health (not recorded which).

CDR3 sequence (DNA): TGTGCCAGCGGGGACATCGGGAGGGGATACGAGCAGTACTTC. It is translated as CASGDIGRGYEQYF. The V and J genes are TRBV7-9 and TRBJ2-7; the match to TRBD2 covers 8 bases. The V segment lost 8 bases and the J segment 4 bases; nucleotides outside the gene matches: 10. The length of the CDR3 is 14 residues. CDR1 is SEHNR and CDR2 is FQNEAQ in the germline V gene (reference sequence).

This rearrangement joins TRBV7-2 to TRBJ2-5; 13 nucleotides line up with TRBD2. With 6 bases clipped from V and 4 bases from J, the junction kept 14 bases outside the gene matches. Per the germline V gene, CDR1 is SGHTA and CDR2 is FQGNSA. The length of the CDR3 is 18 residues. Here the CDR3 DNA reads TGTGCCAGCAGTTCGACCGGACTAGCGGGAGTATTTAGAGAGACCCAGTACTTC. It encodes CASSSTGLAGVFRETQYF.

Only a few counts were recorded for this clonotype. The rearrangement uses TRBV27 and TRBJ2-3; 9 bases agree with TRBD2. V lost 3 bases and J lost 8; bases outside the gene matches: 9. The length of the CDR3 is 15 residues. Germline CDR1 is MNHEY and CDR2 is SMNVEV (reference sequence). The CDR3 protein is CASSLVLAGIGTQYF. The CDR3, as DNA: TGTGCCAGCAGTTTGGTACTAGCGGGTATCGGTACGCAGTATTTT.

The V and J genes are TRBV20-1 and TRBJ2-7; a weak D match, TRBD2 (6 bases). V was pared by 6 bases and J by 2 bases, with 11 bases between. This CDR3 region has 12 residues. Germline V lookup: CDR1 DFQATT, CDR2 SNEGSKA (reference sequence). CDR3 coding DNA: TGCAGTGCGGGGGGTAGTGCCTACGAGCAGTACTTC. Encoded protein: CSAGGSAYEQYF.

The table lists this clonotype with many counts. The chain uses TRBV6-1 and TRBJ2-7; 10 bases agree with TRBD1. Germline V gene sequence: CDR1 MNHNS, CDR2 SASEGT. The CDR3 is made up of 17 amino acids. V was clipped by 6 bases and J by 5 bases; unmatched bases: 16. CDR3 nucleotides: TGTGCCAGCAGCGCCTTTACGACCGGGACAGGGGCCGACGAGCAGTACTTC. It codes for CASSAFTTGTGADEQYF.

The V gene is TRBV18, the J gene TRBJ2-1; D uncertain. The CDR3 extends over 16 amino acids. CDR1 and CDR2 (germline): KGHSH, LQKENI. Trimming pared 3 bases from V and 2 bases from J, leaving 14 bases between. The CDR3 spells CASSPVAATPYNEQFF. CDR3 bases: TGTGCCAGCTCACCGGTTGCAGCTACACCCTACAATGAGCAGTTCTTC.

The genes are TRBV20-1 and TRBJ2-5, with D perhaps TRBD1 (5 bases). The V gene's germline CDR1 is DFQATT and CDR2 SNEGSKA (reference sequence). The CDR3 extends over 12 amino acids. Trimming pared 3 bases from V and 2 bases from J, leaving 7 bases between. The CDR3 nucleotides are TGCAGTGCTAGTAGACAGCAAGAGACCCAGTACTTC. Its protein is CSASRQQETQYF.

This chain connects TRBV5-6 to TRBJ2-1, with 8 nucleotides matching TRBD2. The V and J ends lost 2 bases and 0 bases, in that order; junction bases with no gene match: 10. The CDR3 contains 18 residues. Per the germline V gene, CDR1 is SGHDT and CDR2 is YYEEEE. CDR3 sequence: CASSFPQLAEGSYNEQFF. CDR3 nucleotides: TGTGCCAGCAGCTTTCCTCAACTAGCGGAGGGCTCCTACAATGAGCAGTTCTTC.

This clonotype was counted between two and nine times. The rearrangement joins TRBV20-1 to TRBJ2-7, with 8 bases matching TRBD2. V was pared by 2 bases and J by 5 bases, with 11 bases of the junction left unmatched. This CDR3 comprises 15 residues. Germline loops: CDR1 DFQATT, CDR2 SNEGSKA (reference sequence). This CDR3 is CSARPPGLVSHEQYF. The CDR3 bases are TGCAGTGCTAGACCCCCGGGACTAGTATCTCACGAGCAGTACTTC.